These 21 T cell receptor beta chains were all obtained from the same sample, sequenced in a study of beta chain features in type 1 diabetes listed by TCRdb under 2018. Receptors were amplified or captured by the immunoSEQ multiplex PCR assay. The entire isolated RNA was reverse transcribed using the High Capacity cDNA Reverse Transcription Kit, and thus expressed TCRB transcripts were sequenced. In TCRdb, the immuneACCESS table is reduced to in-frame sequences with V and J assigned. These tables do not hold every clone; where another copy was compared, an unresolved V gene accounts for under half, and the others remain unexplained. For this sample there are 970,000 or so clones; 15% to 20% appear just once. The ten largest clones represent around 0.02% of the sample. Input material: naive CD4+ T cells from blood. Interpreted using the paper, the cell subset or site label stands for: true naive CD4+ T cells. Receptors were obtained from a woman aged 18-35 years in good health.

In DNA form, the CDR3 reads TGTGCCAGCAGTGAACGGGGAGGGCAGCCCCAGCATTTT. As protein: CASSERGGQPQHF. J is TRBJ1-5 and V is TRBV2; D not certain. Deletions cut 2 bases from V and 7 bases from J, with 9 bases between. The CDR3 has 13 residues. CDR1 is SNHLY and CDR2 is FYNNEI in the germline V gene. The full variable domain, rest sourced from reference TRBV2 and TRBJ1-5, is EPEVTQTPSHQVTQMGQEVILRCVPISNHLYFYWYRQILGQKVEFLVSFYNNEISEKSEIFDDQFSVERPDGSNFTLKIRSTKLEDSAMYFCASSERGGQPQHFGDGTRLSIL.

The chain joins TRBV1 to TRBJ1-2. TRBV1 is reported as a pseudogene. The CDR3 runs 17 residues. CDR3 sequence reads: CTSSQELGVRRNYGYTF. CDR3 nucleotides: TGCACCAGCAGCCAAGAACTTGGGGTTCGCCGGAACTATGGCTACACCTTC.

The V gene is TRBV13, the J gene TRBJ2-5, with 13 bases lining up with TRBD2. The CDR3 contains 17 residues. V trimming: 4 bases; J trimming: 5 bases; junction bases outside the gene matches: 10. Per germline, CDR1 PRHDT and CDR2 FYEKMQ (reference sequence). CDR3 nucleotides: TGTGCCAGCAGCTCGCGGACTAGCGGGAGAAGTCTCGAGACCCAGTACTTC. This encodes CASSSRTSGRSLETQYF.

This clone was observed a handful of times. This chain uses TRBV23-1 with TRBJ2-7; possible D gene TRBD1, 6 bases. TRBV23-1 is assigned to the ORF class and has an uncertain function. The CDR3 has 15 amino acids. The germline V and J ends were trimmed by 0 bases and 3 bases, with 12 bases remaining between them. The DNA for the CDR3 is TGCGCCAGCAGTCAATCGAAGGACAGCCACTACGAGCAGTACTTC. Translating gives CASSQSKDSHYEQYF.

The V and J genes are TRBV7-2 and TRBJ2-7, with D tentatively TRBD2 (6 bases). Trimming shortened V by 4 bases and J by 3 bases, and 13 bases separated the two germline ends. Germline V gives CDR1 SGHTA, CDR2 FQGNSA. The length of the CDR3 is 14 residues. DNA for the CDR3: TGTGCCAGCAGCTGGGGAGGAGCCCGCTACGAGCAGTACTTC. As protein: CASSWGGARYEQYF. Drawing the rest from reference TRBV7-2 and TRBJ2-7, the complete variable domain is GAGVSQSPSNKVTEKGKDVELRCDPISGHTALYWYRQSLGQGLEFLIYFQGNSAPDKSGLPSDRFSAERTGGSVSTLTIQRTQQEDSAVYLCASSWGGARYEQYFGPGTRLTVT.

This clone was observed a handful of times. The chain has TRBV7-2 and TRBJ2-7; D remains ambiguous. Germline CDR1 reads SGHTA; CDR2 reads FQGNSA. The V end lost 5 bases, the J end lost 3 bases, and 8 bases lay between the germline ends. The CDR3 loop spans 12 amino acids. This chain's CDR3 is CASSVRDYEQYF. In DNA form, the CDR3 reads TGTGCCAGCAGCGTAAGAGACTACGAGCAGTACTTC.

The V and J genes are TRBV27 and TRBJ2-2; 15 bases are a match to TRBD2. Germline lookup yields CDR1 MNHEY and CDR2 SMNVEV (reference sequence). Trimming cost V 5 bases and J 5 bases; bases outside gene matches: 6. This CDR3 is 17 amino acids long. CDR3 sequence reads: CASSLGLAGGRTGELFF. CDR3 coding DNA: TGTGCCAGCAGTCTCGGACTAGCGGGAGGGAGGACCGGGGAGCTGTTTTTT.

The chain links TRBV5-6 to TRBJ1-2, with 7 bases aligning to TRBD1. Unmatched junction bases numbered 5, after V lost 4 bases and J lost 5 bases. The CDR3 covers 13 residues. The V gene's germline CDR1 is SGHDT and CDR2 YYEEEE. This chain's CDR3 is CASSQGGRYGYTF. CDR3 DNA sequence: TGTGCCAGCAGCCAGGGGGGGAGATATGGCTACACCTTC.

The chain uses TRBV5-4 and TRBJ1-3, with TRBD1 as a possible D gene (6 bases). Per the germline V gene, CDR1 is SGHNT and CDR2 is YYREEE (reference sequence). The V end lost 4 bases, the J end lost 2 bases, and 16 bases lay between the germline ends. The length of the CDR3 is 16 residues. The CDR3 bases are TGTGCCAGCAGCCGAGAGTACCAGGGGACTGGAAACACCATATATTTT. This sequence encodes CASSREYQGTGNTIYF.

The V call is TRBV7-9, the J call TRBJ2-3; TRBD2 matches 7 bases. The CDR3 spans 16 residues. V was pared by 8 bases and J by 6 bases, with 17 bases of the junction left unmatched. Looked up from germline, CDR1 is SEHNR and CDR2 is FQNEAQ (reference sequence). For the CDR3, the DNA is TGTGCCAGCTCCCCGTTCGACGGGAGGCAAGGGGATACGCAGTATTTT. Its protein product is CASSPFDGRQGDTQYF.

This clone has a handful of counts. The J gene is TRBJ2-1, the V gene TRBV11-1; TRBD1 aligns across 10 bases. The CDR3 has 15 amino acids. Per the germline V gene, CDR1 is SGHAT and CDR2 is FQDESV (reference sequence). V trimming: 5 bases; J trimming: 8 bases; junction bases outside the gene matches: 9. Here the CDR3 reads CASSNRDRGGHEQFF. The CDR3 DNA reads TGTGCCAGCAGCAACCGGGACAGGGGAGGGCATGAGCAGTTCTTC.

This clone was recorded a few times. This chain joins TRBV28 and TRBJ2-7; weak D call: TRBD2 (5 bases). The ends were cut back, 6 bases at V and 0 bases at J, with 12 bases in the middle. CDR1 and CDR2 (germline): MDHEN, SYDVKM. CDR3 size: 14 residues. CDR3 loop: CASSRSVSSYEQYF. Here the CDR3 DNA reads TGTGCCAGCAGCCGTAGCGTGAGCTCCTACGAGCAGTACTTC. The variable domain in full, completed from reference TRBV28 and TRBJ2-7, reads DVKVTQSSRYLVKRTGEKVFLECVQDMDHENMFWYRQDPGLGLRLIYFSYDVKMKEKGDIPEGYSVSREKKERFSLILESASTNQTSMYLCASSRSVSSYEQYFGPGTRLTVT.

There are a few counts of this clone. The sample holds other DNA sequences that translate to the same CDR3. V gene TRBV28 combines with J gene TRBJ1-5, with TRBD1 as a possible D gene (5 bases). Germline CDR1 reads MDHEN; CDR2 reads SYDVKM. V was shortened by 6 bases and J by 4 bases, with 10 bases between the two germline ends. The CDR3 totals 13 residues. The CDR3 sequence is CASSRGGNQPQHF. The CDR3 DNA follows: TGTGCCAGCAGCCGCGGGGGGAATCAGCCCCAGCATTTT.

At least ten counts were recorded for this clone. The chain links TRBV21-1 to TRBJ2-7; the D call TRBD1 from the table was never checked on the DNA. TRBV21-1 is shown as a pseudogene. This CDR3 has 10 residues. The CDR3 nucleotides read TGTGCCAGCAGGGCTCACGAGCAGTACTTC. Translation gives CASRAHEQYF.

This clone appeared a few times. J is TRBJ1-2 and V is TRBV7-2; D remains ambiguous. Trimming left V 1 base short and J 4 bases short, with 10 bases between. The CDR3 has 14 residues. Germline CDR1 SGHTA, CDR2 FQGNSA. For the CDR3, the DNA is TGTGCCAGCAGCTTAGGGCGGGAGGCCTATGGCTACACCTTC. As protein: CASSLGREAYGYTF.

V usage is TRBV13 and J usage is TRBJ2-2; 8 positions agree with TRBD1. Germline V gene data show CDR1 as PRHDT and CDR2 as FYEKMQ (reference sequence). The trim removed 5 bases at V and 6 bases at J, leaving 5 bases unmatched. The CDR3 contains 14 residues. In DNA form, the CDR3 reads TGTGCCAGCAGCCCGCAGGGACAGGCCGGGGAGCTGTTTTTT. It encodes CASSPQGQAGELFF.

V gene TRBV28 combines with J gene TRBJ1-5; D remains unclear. Germline loops: CDR1 MDHEN, CDR2 SYDVKM. The CDR3 sequence is 16 residues long. V was pared by 7 bases and J by 0 bases, with 16 bases between. This chain's CDR3 is CASTRPVGSSNQPQHF. CDR3 bases: TGTGCCAGCACCCGACCAGTGGGGTCTAGCAATCAGCCCCAGCATTTT.

In this sample, this clone turned up a few times. V and J are TRBV18 and TRBJ1-5; D gene uncertain. CDR1 KGHSH and CDR2 LQKENI come from the germline V gene. V was trimmed by 6 bases and J by 2 bases, leaving 14 bases between them. The CDR3 contains 15 residues. Here the CDR3 DNA reads TGTGCCAGCTCGTACAGTCCCAATGGCAATCAGCCCCAGCATTTT. This translates into CASSYSPNGNQPQHF.

CDR3: CASSQHREILDAFF. The DNA of the CDR3 is TGTGCCAGCAGCCAACACAGGGAAATCCTCGACGCTTTCTTT. The V call is TRBV2, the J call TRBJ1-1; a weak D match, TRBD1 (6 bases). Germline CDR1 is SNHLY and CDR2 is FYNNEI. V was pared by 6 bases and J by 11 bases, with 22 bases between. This CDR3 contains 14 residues.

This clone was found a few times. The CDR3 reads CASSLLVTANAFF. The CDR3, as DNA: TGTGCCAGCAGCCTCTTGGTCACCGCGAATGCTTTCTTT. The rearrangement links TRBV13 to TRBJ1-1; D gene ambiguous. Germline CDR1 PRHDT, CDR2 FYEKMQ (reference sequence). The CDR3 sequence is 13 residues long. V was cut by 5 bases and J by 11 bases, with 18 bases left in between.

This chain links TRBV25-1 with TRBJ1-1; D call uncertain. Germline CDR1 is MGHDK and CDR2 is SYGVNS. V shed 2 bases and J shed 8 bases, with 6 bases lying between them. This CDR3 has 11 residues. The CDR3 DNA reads as TGTGCCAGCAGTGAAACGGTAGAAGCTTTCTTT. Its translation: CASSETVEAFF.